The following is a T cell receptor (beta chain) sequence with its context. This clonotype was seen ten or more times. It has no known antigen specificity. No much larger clone exists at a distance of one base, and base qualities are not known. This sample was taken from a study of T-cell reconstitution after alpha-beta-depleted transplantation in children (dated by TCRdb to the mid-2010s). Regarding the research as a whole: The study quantitatively tracked T-cell immune reconstitution after TCRalphabeta/CD19-depleted allogeneic hematopoietic cell transplantation in children using TCR repertoire profiling.

Receptors were amplified or captured by PCR. The reads were generated on an Illumina HiSeq 2500. To normalize quantification of the TCRbeta repertoire, the TCR libraries were built with molecular barcoding that relied on unique molecular identifiers. In TCRdb, the public reads were trimmed at Q25 with fastp and aligned with MiXCR, with productive beta chains retained. Rows are combined by CDR3 protein, so each entry shows the most common genes and DNA. This sample holds some 240,000 distinct CDR3 sequences; 7.5% to 10% were observed only once. The biggest ten clones account for around 5.1% of the sample. V is cut back by 4 bases and J by 3 bases, with 7 bases in the junction unmatched. For CDR1 and CDR2, the germline V gene lists SGHRS and YFSETQ. The CDR3 starts with the cysteine, ends with the phenylalanine, and has 15 residues. Just CDR3 DNA is preserved here, 45 bases in frame from base 1.

This clonotype originated in a human donor who donated a stem cell graft to a child with SCID. The specimen comprised PBMCs from the stem cell graft donor, sampled from the stem cell graft. The chain is assembled from TRBV5-1 and TRBJ2-1; 7 nucleotides in the junction match TRBD1. The CDR3 has the sequence CASSLGDRFYNEQFF. The DNA is as follows: TGCGCCAGCAGCCTGGGGGACAGATTCTACAATGAGCAGTTCTTC.